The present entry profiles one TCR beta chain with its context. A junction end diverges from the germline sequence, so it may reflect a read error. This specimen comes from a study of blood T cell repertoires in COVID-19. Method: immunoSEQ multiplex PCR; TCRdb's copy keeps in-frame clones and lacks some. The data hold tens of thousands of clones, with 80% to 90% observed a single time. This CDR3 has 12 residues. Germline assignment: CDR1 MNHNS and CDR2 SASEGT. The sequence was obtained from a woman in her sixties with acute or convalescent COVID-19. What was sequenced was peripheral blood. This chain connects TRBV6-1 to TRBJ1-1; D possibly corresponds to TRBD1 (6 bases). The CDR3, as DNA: TGTGCCAGCAGTGAAGGAGAGGGGGTGAAGGCCTTT. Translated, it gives CASSEGEGVKAF.